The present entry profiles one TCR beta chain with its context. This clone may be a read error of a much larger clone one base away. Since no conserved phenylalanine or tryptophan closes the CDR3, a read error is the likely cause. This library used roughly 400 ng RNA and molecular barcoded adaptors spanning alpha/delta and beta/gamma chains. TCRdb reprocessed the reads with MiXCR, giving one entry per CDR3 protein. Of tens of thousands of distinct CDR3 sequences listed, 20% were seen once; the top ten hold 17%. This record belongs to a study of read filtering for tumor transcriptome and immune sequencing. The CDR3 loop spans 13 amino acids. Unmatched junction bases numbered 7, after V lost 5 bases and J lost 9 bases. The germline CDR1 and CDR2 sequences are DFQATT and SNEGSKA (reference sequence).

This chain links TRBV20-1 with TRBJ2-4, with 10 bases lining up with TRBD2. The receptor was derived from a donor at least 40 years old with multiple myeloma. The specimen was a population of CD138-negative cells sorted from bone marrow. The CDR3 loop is CSAQREGLPIQYL. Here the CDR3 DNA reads TGCAGTGCTCAGCGGGAGGGCCTCCCCATTCAGTACTTA.